This T cell receptor (beta chain) was sequenced for a study of CXCR3-negative and CXCR3-positive naive CD8 T cells. According to its frequency, this clonotype is medium-sized. 5' RACE that incorporated UMI labels was used to prepare the TRB cDNA libraries. Reprocessing the 5' RACE reads, TCRdb reports a single entry for every CDR3 protein and omits DNA. The sample table includes about 3,400 distinct CDR3 sequences. The CDR3 contains 16 residues. In germline, CDR1 is SEHNR, CDR2 FQNEAQ (reference sequence). This clonotype was obtained from a human donor in good health. Some clones in this sample may be carry-over from other donors' samples. Sequenced material: naive CXCR3- CD8+ T cells from blood. Regarding subset: CD45RO-CCR7+CD27+CD95- naive CD8+ T cells lacking CXCR3 (TNR3-). This chain connects TRBV7-9 to TRBJ2-3; no DNA is available, so the TRBD2 call from TCRdb remains unchecked. The CDR3 loop reads CASSFPTSDPTDTQYF.